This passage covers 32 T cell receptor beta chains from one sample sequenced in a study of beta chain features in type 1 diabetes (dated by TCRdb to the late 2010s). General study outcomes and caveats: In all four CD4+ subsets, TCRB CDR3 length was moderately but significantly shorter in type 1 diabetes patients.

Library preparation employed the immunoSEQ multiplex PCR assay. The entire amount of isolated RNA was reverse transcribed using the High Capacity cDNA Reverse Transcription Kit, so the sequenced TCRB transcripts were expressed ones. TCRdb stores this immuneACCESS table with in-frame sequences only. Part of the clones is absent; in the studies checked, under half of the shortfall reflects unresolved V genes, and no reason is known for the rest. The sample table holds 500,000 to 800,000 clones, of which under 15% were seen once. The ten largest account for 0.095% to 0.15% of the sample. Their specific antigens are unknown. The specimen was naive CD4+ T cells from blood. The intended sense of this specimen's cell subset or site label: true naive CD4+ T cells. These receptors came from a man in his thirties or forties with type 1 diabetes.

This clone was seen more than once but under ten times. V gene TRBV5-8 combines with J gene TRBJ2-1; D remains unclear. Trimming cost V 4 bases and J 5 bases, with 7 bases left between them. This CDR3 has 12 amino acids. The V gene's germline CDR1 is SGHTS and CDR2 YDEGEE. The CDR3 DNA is TGTGCCAGCAGCCTCCCCAACAATGAGCAGTTCTTC. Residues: CASSLPNNEQFF.

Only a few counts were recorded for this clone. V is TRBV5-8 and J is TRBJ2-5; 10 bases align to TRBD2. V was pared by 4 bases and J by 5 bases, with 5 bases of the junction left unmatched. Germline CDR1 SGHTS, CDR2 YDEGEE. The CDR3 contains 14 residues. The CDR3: CASSPKGLAETQYF. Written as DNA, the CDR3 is TGTGCCAGCAGCCCGAAGGGACTAGCGGAGACCCAGTACTTC.

This chain's CDR3 is CASSPPLGLAGTDTQYF. The CDR3 DNA reads TGTGCCAGCTCACCACCCTTGGGACTAGCGGGCACAGATACGCAGTATTTT. The J gene is TRBJ2-3, the V gene TRBV18; 11 nucleotides align to TRBD2. The ends lost 0 bases at V and 1 base at J; junction bases unmatched: 3. CDR3 size: 17 residues. Looked up from germline, CDR1 is KGHSH and CDR2 is LQKENI.

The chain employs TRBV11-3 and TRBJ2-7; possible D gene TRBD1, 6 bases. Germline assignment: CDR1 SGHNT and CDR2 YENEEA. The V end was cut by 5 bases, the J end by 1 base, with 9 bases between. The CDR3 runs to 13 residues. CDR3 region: CASSKRGSYEQYF. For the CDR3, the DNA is TGTGCCAGCAGCAAAAGGGGGTCCTACGAGCAGTACTTC.

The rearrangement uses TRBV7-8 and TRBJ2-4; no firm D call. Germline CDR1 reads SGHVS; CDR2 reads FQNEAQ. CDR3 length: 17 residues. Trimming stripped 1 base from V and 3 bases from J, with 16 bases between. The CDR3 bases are TGTGCCAGCAGCTTAGTGTTGACGCCCTGGGGCAAAAACATTCAGTACTTC. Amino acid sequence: CASSLVLTPWGKNIQYF. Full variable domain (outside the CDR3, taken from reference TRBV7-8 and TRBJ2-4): GAGVSQSPRYKVAKRGQDVALRCDPISGHVSLFWYQQALGQGPEFLTYFQNEAQLDKSGLPSDRFFAERPEGSVSTLKIQRTQQEDSAVYLCASSLVLTPWGKNIQYFGAGTRLSVL.

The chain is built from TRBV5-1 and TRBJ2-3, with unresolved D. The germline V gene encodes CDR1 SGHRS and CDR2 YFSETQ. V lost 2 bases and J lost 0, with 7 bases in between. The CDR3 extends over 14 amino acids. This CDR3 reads CASSFSASTDTQYF. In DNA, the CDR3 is TGCGCCAGCAGCTTCAGCGCGAGCACAGATACGCAGTATTTT.

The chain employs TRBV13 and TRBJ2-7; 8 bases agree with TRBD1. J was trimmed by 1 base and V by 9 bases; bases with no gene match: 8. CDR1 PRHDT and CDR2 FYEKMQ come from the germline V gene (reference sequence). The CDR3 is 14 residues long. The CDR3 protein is CASKTGANSYEQYF. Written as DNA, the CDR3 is TGTGCCAGTAAGACAGGGGCGAATTCCTACGAGCAGTACTTC.

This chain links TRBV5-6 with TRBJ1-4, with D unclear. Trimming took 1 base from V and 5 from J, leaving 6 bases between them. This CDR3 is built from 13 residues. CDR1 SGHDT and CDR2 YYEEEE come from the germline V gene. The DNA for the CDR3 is TGTGCCAGCAGCTTGAGATGGAATGAAAAACTGTTTTTT. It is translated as CASSLRWNEKLFF.

CDR3 sequence (DNA): TGTGCCAGCAGAGGCTTTGGAAGGGATACGCAGTATTTT. As protein: CASRGFGRDTQYF. The gene calls are TRBV28 and TRBJ2-3; D uncertain. The CDR3 totals 13 residues. Trimming removed 6 bases at V and 6 bases at J, with 13 bases between. Germline lookup yields CDR1 MDHEN and CDR2 SYDVKM.

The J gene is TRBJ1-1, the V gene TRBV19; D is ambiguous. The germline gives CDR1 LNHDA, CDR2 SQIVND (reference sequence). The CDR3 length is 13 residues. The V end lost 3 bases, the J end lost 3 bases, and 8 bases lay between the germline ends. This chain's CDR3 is CASSIKGYTEAFF. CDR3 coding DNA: TGTGCCAGTAGTATTAAGGGCTACACTGAAGCTTTCTTT.

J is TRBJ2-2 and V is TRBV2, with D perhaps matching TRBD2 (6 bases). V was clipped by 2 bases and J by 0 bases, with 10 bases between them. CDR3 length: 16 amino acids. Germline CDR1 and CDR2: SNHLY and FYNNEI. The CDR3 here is CASSEYSGTNTGELFF. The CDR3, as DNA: TGTGCCAGCAGTGAATATAGCGGAACGAACACCGGGGAGCTGTTTTTT.

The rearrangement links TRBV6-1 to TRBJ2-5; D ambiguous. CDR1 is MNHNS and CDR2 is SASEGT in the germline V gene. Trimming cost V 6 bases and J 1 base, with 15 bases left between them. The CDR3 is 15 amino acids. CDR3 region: CASSSEFPIQETQYF. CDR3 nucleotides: TGTGCCAGCAGCTCAGAGTTTCCTATCCAAGAGACCCAGTACTTC.

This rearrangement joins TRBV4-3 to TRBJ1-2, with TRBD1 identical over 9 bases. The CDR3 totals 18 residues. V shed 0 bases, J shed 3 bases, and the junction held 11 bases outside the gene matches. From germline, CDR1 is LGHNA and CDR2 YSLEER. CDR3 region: CASSQDRDRVTRHYGYTF. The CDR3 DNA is TGCGCCAGCAGCCAAGACCGGGACAGGGTAACAAGGCACTATGGCTACACCTTC.

CDR3 loop: CASSLADTQYF. The CDR3 nucleotides are TGTGCCAGCAGCTTGGCAGATACGCAGTATTTT. The genes are TRBV5-6 and TRBJ2-3; D gene unclear. The CDR3 totals 11 residues. V shed 0 bases and J shed 4 bases, with 0 bases lying between them. The germline gives CDR1 SGHDT, CDR2 YYEEEE. Supplemented by reference TRBV5-6 and TRBJ2-3, the full variable domain reads DAGVTQSPTHLIKTRGQQVTLRCSPKSGHDTVSWYQQALGQGPQFIFQYYEEEERQRGNFPDRFSGHQFPNYSSELNVNALLLGDSALYLCASSLADTQYFGPGTRLTVL.

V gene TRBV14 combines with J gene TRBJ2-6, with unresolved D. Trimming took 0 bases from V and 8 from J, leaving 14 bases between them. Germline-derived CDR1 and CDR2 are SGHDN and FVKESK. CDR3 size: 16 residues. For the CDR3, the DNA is TGTGCCAGCAGCCAAGATAGGACGCTCAGGACCAACGTCCTGACTTTC. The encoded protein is CASSQDRTLRTNVLTF.

The DNA of the CDR3 is TGCGCCAGCAGCCAAGCAGGGGGGCTACAAGAGACCCAGTACTTC. Amino acids: CASSQAGGLQETQYF. V is TRBV4-3 and J is TRBJ2-5, with D perhaps matching TRBD1 (7 bases). Germline CDR1 and CDR2: LGHNA and YSLEER. The CDR3 contains 15 residues. Between the trimmed V and J ends, which lost 1 base and 2 bases, there was a span of 11 bases.

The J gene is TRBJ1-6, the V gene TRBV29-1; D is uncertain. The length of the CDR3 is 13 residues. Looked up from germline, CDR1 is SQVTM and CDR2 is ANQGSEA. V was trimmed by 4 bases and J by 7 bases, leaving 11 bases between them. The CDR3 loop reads CSVGYLKNSPLHF. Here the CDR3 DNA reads TGCAGCGTTGGGTACCTGAAGAATTCACCCCTCCACTTT.

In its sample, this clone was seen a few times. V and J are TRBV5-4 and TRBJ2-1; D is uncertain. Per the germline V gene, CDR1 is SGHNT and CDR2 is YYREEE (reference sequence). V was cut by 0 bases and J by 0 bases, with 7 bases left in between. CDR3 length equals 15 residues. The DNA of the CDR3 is TGTGCCAGCAGCTTGGGAACCGCCTCCTACAATGAGCAGTTCTTC. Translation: CASSLGTASYNEQFF.

The CDR3 DNA reads as TGTGCCAGCATGGGTTGGCAAAATAGCAATCAGCCCCAGCATTTT. Protein product: CASMGWQNSNQPQHF. This chain uses TRBV2 with TRBJ1-5, with no clear D. The CDR3 is 15 amino acids. Germline CDR1 and CDR2: SNHLY and FYNNEI. Trimming removed 7 bases from V and 0 bases from J, with 13 bases in between.

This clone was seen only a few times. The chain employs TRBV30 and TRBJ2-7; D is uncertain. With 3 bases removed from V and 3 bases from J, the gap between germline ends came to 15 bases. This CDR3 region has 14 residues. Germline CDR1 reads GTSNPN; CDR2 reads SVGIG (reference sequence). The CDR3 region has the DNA TGTGCCTGGAGAGGAAAATCGAAAGGCTACGAGCAGTACTTC. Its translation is CAWRGKSKGYEQYF.

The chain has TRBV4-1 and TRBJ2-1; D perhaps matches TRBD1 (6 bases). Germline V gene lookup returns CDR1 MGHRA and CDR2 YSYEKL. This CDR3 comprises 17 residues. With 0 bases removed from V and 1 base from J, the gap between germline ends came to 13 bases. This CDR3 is CASSQEGRGFSYNEQFF. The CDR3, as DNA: TGCGCCAGCAGCCAAGAAGGCAGGGGATTTTCCTACAATGAGCAGTTCTTC.

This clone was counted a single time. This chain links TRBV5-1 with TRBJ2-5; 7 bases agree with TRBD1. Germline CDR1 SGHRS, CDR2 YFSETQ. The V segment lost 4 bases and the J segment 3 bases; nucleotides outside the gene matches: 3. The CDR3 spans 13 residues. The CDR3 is CASSQQGKETQYF. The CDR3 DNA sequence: TGCGCCAGCAGCCAACAGGGGAAAGAGACCCAGTACTTC.

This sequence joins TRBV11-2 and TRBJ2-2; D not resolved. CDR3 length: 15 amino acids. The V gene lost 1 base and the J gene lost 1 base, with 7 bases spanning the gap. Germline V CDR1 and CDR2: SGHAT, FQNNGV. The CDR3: CASSLAGLNTGELFF. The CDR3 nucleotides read TGTGCCAGCAGCTTAGCAGGCCTGAACACCGGGGAGCTGTTTTTT.

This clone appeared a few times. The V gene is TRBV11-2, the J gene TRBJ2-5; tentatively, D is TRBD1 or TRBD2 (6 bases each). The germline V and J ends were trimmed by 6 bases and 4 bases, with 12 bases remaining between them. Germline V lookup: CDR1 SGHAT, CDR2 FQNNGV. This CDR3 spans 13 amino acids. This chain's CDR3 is CASRGGEIETQYF. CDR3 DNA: TGTGCCAGCAGGGGGGGCGAGATAGAGACCCAGTACTTC.

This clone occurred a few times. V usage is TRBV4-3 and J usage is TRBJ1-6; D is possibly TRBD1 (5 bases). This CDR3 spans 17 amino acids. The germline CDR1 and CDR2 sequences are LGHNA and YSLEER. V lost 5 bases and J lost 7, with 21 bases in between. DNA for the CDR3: TGCGCCAGCAGCGATAGTGGGACTGGCAAAAGGAATTCACCCCTCCACTTT. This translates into CASSDSGTGKRNSPLHF.

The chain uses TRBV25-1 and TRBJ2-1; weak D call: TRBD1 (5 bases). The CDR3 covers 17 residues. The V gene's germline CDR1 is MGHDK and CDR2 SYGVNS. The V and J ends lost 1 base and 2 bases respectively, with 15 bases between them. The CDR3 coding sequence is TGTGCCAGCAGTGAATCTTTGGGGCGAAAGGCCTACAATGAGCAGTTCTTC. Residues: CASSESLGRKAYNEQFF.

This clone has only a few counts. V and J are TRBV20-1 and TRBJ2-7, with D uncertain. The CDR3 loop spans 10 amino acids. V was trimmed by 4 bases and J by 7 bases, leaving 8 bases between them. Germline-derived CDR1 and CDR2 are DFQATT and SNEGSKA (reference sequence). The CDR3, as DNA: TGCAGTGCTAAAATGAGGGAGCAGTACTTC. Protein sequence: CSAKMREQYF.

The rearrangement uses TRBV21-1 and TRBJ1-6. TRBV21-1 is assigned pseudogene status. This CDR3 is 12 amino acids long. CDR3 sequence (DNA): TGTGCCATCCCGTCCTTCAATTCACCCCTCCACTTT. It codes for CAIPSFNSPLHF.

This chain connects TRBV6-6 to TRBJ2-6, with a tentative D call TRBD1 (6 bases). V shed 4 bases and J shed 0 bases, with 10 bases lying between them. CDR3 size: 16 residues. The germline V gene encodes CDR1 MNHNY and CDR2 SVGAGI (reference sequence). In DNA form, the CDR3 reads TGTGCCAGCAGTTCCAGACAGGTCTCTGGGGCCAACGTCCTGACTTTC. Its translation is CASSSRQVSGANVLTF.

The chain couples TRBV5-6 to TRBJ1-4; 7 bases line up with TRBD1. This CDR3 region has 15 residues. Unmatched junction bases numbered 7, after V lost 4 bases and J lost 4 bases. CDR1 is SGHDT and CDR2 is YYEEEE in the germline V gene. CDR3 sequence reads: CASSRRDSGNEKLFF. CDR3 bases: TGTGCCAGCAGCCGTCGGGACAGCGGTAATGAAAAACTGTTTTTT.

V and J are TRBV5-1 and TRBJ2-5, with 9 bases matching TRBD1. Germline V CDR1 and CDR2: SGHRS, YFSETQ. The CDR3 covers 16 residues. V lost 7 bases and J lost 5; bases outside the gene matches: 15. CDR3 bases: TGCGCCAGCTCCCCTTCCGGGACAGGGAATTGGGAGACCCAGTACTTC. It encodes CASSPSGTGNWETQYF.

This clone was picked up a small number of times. CDR3 sequence (DNA): TGCAGCGTTACTCGGCTTGGTGGAGGGCAAGCAGATACGCAGTATTTT. Translation gives CSVTRLGGGQADTQYF. This sequence joins TRBV29-1 and TRBJ2-3, with a tentative D call TRBD2 (6 bases). V lost 5 bases and J 4 bases, leaving 22 bases between the germline ends. CDR1 and CDR2 (germline): SQVTM, ANQGSEA. This CDR3 has 16 residues.